Following are 23 T cell receptor beta chains from one sample sequenced in a study of PD-L1 blockade in urothelial cancer. Method: immunoSEQ multiplex PCR; TCRdb's copy keeps in-frame clones and lacks some. The sample includes around 100,000 clones, 90% of them seen just once. Time point given: pretreatment peripheral blood. The source was PBMCs, collected around atezolizumab (anti-PD-L1) treatment. The receptors originated from a man aged 55 to 69 with urothelial cancer.

The J gene is TRBJ2-1, the V gene TRBV4-3, with 7 positions matching TRBD2. The CDR3 is made up of 16 amino acids. V lost 0 bases to trimming and J lost 3 bases; unmatched junction nucleotides: 5. Germline lookup yields CDR1 LGHNA and CDR2 YSLEER. This CDR3 reads CASSQEASGLYNEQFF. DNA of the CDR3: TGCGCCAGCAGCCAAGAGGCTAGCGGACTCTACAATGAGCAGTTCTTC.

The chain combines TRBV7-8 with TRBJ2-2, with TRBD2 matching over 10 bases. Germline assignment: CDR1 SGHVS and CDR2 FQNEAQ. V shed 5 bases and J 4 bases; nucleotides not matched to a gene: 7. This CDR3 comprises 16 residues. The CDR3 is CASSQGLAAVTGELFF. CDR3 DNA: TGTGCCAGCAGCCAAGGACTAGCGGCTGTCACCGGGGAGCTGTTTTTT.

This chain links TRBV7-6 with TRBJ2-1, with D hard to call. V lost 2 bases and J lost 0, with 11 bases in between. The CDR3 consists of 16 residues. The V gene's germline CDR1 is SGHVS and CDR2 FNYEAQ. The DNA of the CDR3 is TGTGCCAGCAGCTTAAACGTTCAGCGCTCCTACAATGAGCAGTTCTTC. Translating gives CASSLNVQRSYNEQFF.

As DNA, the CDR3 is TGTGCAAGTCGCTTATCCGGCCTGGTCGCCTGGGGCTTTCAGTACTTC. Translation gives CASRLSGLVAWGFQYF. The chain combines TRBV12-2 with TRBJ2-7; the tabulated D call, TRBD1, remains unverified against the DNA. TRBV12-2 is listed as a pseudogene. The length of the CDR3 is 16 residues.

The CDR3 DNA is TGTGCCAGCAGCCGCATTGGACAAACGGGCATTCAGTACTTC. Protein product: CASSRIGQTGIQYF. V gene TRBV7-2 combines with J gene TRBJ2-4; D may be TRBD1 (5 bases). Germline CDR1 reads SGHTA; CDR2 reads FQGNSA. With 5 bases removed from V and 9 bases from J, the gap between germline ends came to 17 bases. The CDR3 spans 14 residues.

Concerning this clone itself: Distinct nucleotide sequences in the sample also encode this CDR3. The genes are TRBV30 and TRBJ1-1; a weak D match, TRBD1 (6 bases). CDR1 is GTSNPN, CDR2 SVGIG, per germline (reference sequence). V lost 0 bases and J lost 4, with 12 bases in between. This CDR3 has 14 amino acids. The CDR3, as DNA: TGTGCCTGGAGTGTACTACAGGGCGGCACTGAAGCTTTCTTT. Its translation: CAWSVLQGGTEAFF. The complete variable domain, with remaining parts taken from reference TRBV30 and TRBJ1-1, reads SQTIHQWPATLVQPVGSPLSLECTVEGTSNPNLYWYRQAAGRGLQLLFYSVGIGQISSEVPQNLSASRPQDRQFILSSKKLLLSDSGFYLCAWSVLQGGTEAFFGQGTRLTVV.

The rearrangement joins TRBV29-1 to TRBJ1-4; perhaps TRBD1 as D (5 bases). V shed 5 bases and J shed 7 bases, with 11 bases lying between them. The germline V gene encodes CDR1 SQVTM and CDR2 ANQGSEA. CDR3 length: 12 amino acids. DNA for the CDR3: TGCAGCGTTCAAACTCAGGGTGAAAAACTGTTTTTT. Encoded protein: CSVQTQGEKLFF.

As regards this clone: One end of the junction is discordant with germline, which a read error may explain. This chain joins TRBV7-6 and TRBJ2-1; D is possibly TRBD1 (6 bases). Germline CDR1 SGHVS, CDR2 FNYEAQ. This CDR3 spans 12 amino acids. CDR3 amino acids: CASSLWTEILIF. CDR3 DNA: TGTGCCAGCAGCTTGTGGACAGAAATCTTAATCTTC. Supplemented by reference TRBV7-6 and TRBJ2-1, the full variable domain reads GAGVSQSPRYKVTKRGQDVALRCDPISGHVSLYWYRQALGQGPEFLTYFNYEAQQDKSGLPNDRFSAERPEGSISTLTIQRTEQRDSAMYRCASSLWTEILIFGPGTRLTVL.

Concerning this clone: Other DNA sequences in this sample translate to the same CDR3. The V call is TRBV4-1, the J call TRBJ1-2, with a weak D call TRBD1 (5 bases). Trimming shortened V by 2 bases and J by 4 bases, and 8 bases separated the two germline ends. This CDR3 is built from 13 residues. The germline CDR1 and CDR2 sequences are MGHRA and YSYEKL. Written as DNA, the CDR3 is TGCGCCAGCAGCCAACAGGGTACCTATGGCTACACCTTC. Residues: CASSQQGTYGYTF.

The gene calls are TRBV7-9 and TRBJ1-1; D is ambiguous. The CDR3 extends over 13 amino acids. The V end was cut by 5 bases, the J end by 1 base, with 8 bases between. Germline V gene sequence: CDR1 SEHNR, CDR2 FQNEAQ (reference sequence). This CDR3 reads CASSLPPNTEAFF. CDR3 sequence (DNA): TGTGCCAGCAGCCTACCCCCGAACACTGAAGCTTTCTTT.

A single count supports this clone. The chain uses TRBV19 and TRBJ1-1, with D uncertain. Trimming stripped 3 bases from V and 5 bases from J, with 10 bases between. The CDR3 is 13 amino acids. The germline CDR1 and CDR2 sequences are LNHDA and SQIVND (reference sequence). The CDR3 nucleotides are TGTGCCAGTAGTATTGGGGAGGGAACTGAAGCTTTCTTT. This encodes CASSIGEGTEAFF.

The chain uses TRBV7-8 and TRBJ1-6, with a weak D call TRBD1 (6 bases). Germline V gene data show CDR1 as SGHVS and CDR2 as FQNEAQ. The V end lost 0 bases, the J end lost 2 bases, and 8 bases lay between the germline ends. The CDR3 is 16 amino acids. CDR3 coding DNA: TGTGCCAGCAGCTTAGCACAGGGCGCCTATAATTCACCCCTCCACTTT. Protein product: CASSLAQGAYNSPLHF.

This rearrangement joins TRBV9 to TRBJ1-1, with 8 bases lining up with TRBD1. This CDR3 is built from 16 residues. V lost 0 bases and J lost 5; bases outside the gene matches: 9. Germline V gives CDR1 SGDLS, CDR2 YYNGEE. CDR3 sequence reads: CASSVAPQGANTEAFF. CDR3 DNA sequence: TGTGCCAGCAGCGTAGCTCCTCAGGGGGCGAATACTGAAGCTTTCTTT.

Regarding this clone: The same CDR3 can be traced to other DNA sequences in this sample. The chain combines TRBV7-3 with TRBJ2-6; no definite D call. The CDR3 totals 14 residues. V lost 5 bases to trimming and J lost 0 bases, with 5 bases between them. CDR1 SGHTA and CDR2 FQGTGA come from the germline V gene. In nucleotides, the CDR3 is TGTGCCAGCAGCCCCAACTCTGGGGCCAACGTCCTGACTTTC. Protein: CASSPNSGANVLTF.

In DNA, the CDR3 is TGTGCCAGCAGCTTGCGGTGGCTAGCCTACGAGCAGTACTTC. Translating gives CASSLRWLAYEQYF. V gene TRBV5-6 combines with J gene TRBJ2-7, with unresolved D. From germline, CDR1 is SGHDT and CDR2 YYEEEE. Trimming removed 1 base at V and 2 bases at J, with 10 bases between. The CDR3 is 14 amino acids.

The CDR3 protein is CASSLAGLAGFVNEQFF. The CDR3 DNA follows: TGTGCCAGCAGCTTAGCAGGGCTAGCGGGATTCGTAAATGAGCAGTTCTTC. The chain links TRBV7-2 to TRBJ2-1, with 9 positions matching TRBD2. Germline loops: CDR1 SGHTA, CDR2 FQGNSA. Germline trimming cut 0 bases from V and 7 bases from J; bases unmatched to any gene: 10. The CDR3 extends over 17 amino acids.

V is TRBV6-1 and J is TRBJ2-7; D is perhaps TRBD1 (6 bases). V was clipped by 5 bases and J by 4 bases, with 15 bases between them. The CDR3 extends over 14 amino acids. Looked up from germline, CDR1 is MNHNS and CDR2 is SASEGT. CDR3 DNA: TGTGCCAGCAGTTTCGACCAGGGGAAGTACGAGCAGTACTTC. Translating it yields CASSFDQGKYEQYF.

The V and J genes are TRBV5-1 and TRBJ2-2; TRBD2 matches 9 bases. V shed 3 bases, J shed 3 bases, and the junction held 6 bases outside the gene matches. Germline V gene sequence: CDR1 SGHRS, CDR2 YFSETQ. The CDR3 consists of 16 residues. CDR3 coding DNA: TGCGCCAGCAGCTCCCCTAGCGGGGCATACACCGGGGAGCTGTTTTTT. Its translation is CASSSPSGAYTGELFF.

The chain carries TRBV13 and TRBJ1-1; 8 nucleotides line up with TRBD1. V lost 5 bases to trimming and J lost 6 bases; unmatched junction nucleotides: 17. CDR3 length: 17 residues. Per germline, CDR1 PRHDT and CDR2 FYEKMQ (reference sequence). This CDR3 is CASSPRGLAGGMAEAFF. For the CDR3, the DNA is TGTGCCAGCAGCCCAAGAGGTTTAGCAGGGGGCATGGCTGAAGCTTTCTTT.

The V call is TRBV7-9, the J call TRBJ2-3; 12 nucleotides align to TRBD2. J was trimmed by 3 bases and V by 3 bases; bases with no gene match: 1. The CDR3 covers 15 residues. Germline CDR1 SEHNR, CDR2 FQNEAQ (reference sequence). The CDR3 region has the DNA TGTGCCAGCAGCTTGACTAGCGGGAGAACAGATACGCAGTATTTT. It yields the protein CASSLTSGRTDTQYF. The full variable domain, in which reference TRBV7-9 and TRBJ2-3 provide the parts outside the CDR3, is DTGVSQNPRHKITKRGQNVTFRCDPISEHNRLYWYRQTLGQGPEFLTYFQNEAQLEKSRLLSDRFSAERPKGSFSTLEIQRTEQGDSAMYLCASSLTSGRTDTQYFGPGTRLTVL.

V is TRBV27 and J is TRBJ1-5; 7 nucleotides align to TRBD1. Germline V CDR1 and CDR2: MNHEY, SMNVEV (reference sequence). The V segment lost 5 bases and the J segment 2 bases; nucleotides outside the gene matches: 21. The CDR3 has 20 residues. The CDR3 DNA sequence: TGTGCCAGCAGTAAACTAACTACAGGGGTGTGGAGAACTGGCAATCAGCCCCAGCATTTT. As protein: CASSKLTTGVWRTGNQPQHF.

The rearrangement uses TRBV28 and TRBJ2-7, with TRBD1 matching over 8 bases. Germline lookup yields CDR1 MDHEN and CDR2 SYDVKM. V dropped 2 bases and J dropped 2; count of bases not matched to a gene: 8. The CDR3 totals 16 residues. The CDR3 nucleotides are TGTGCCAGCAGTTTAGAAGGACAGGGAAACCCCTACGAGCAGTACTTC. Translation: CASSLEGQGNPYEQYF.

This clone was found a few times. This rearrangement joins TRBV28 to TRBJ2-3; D may be TRBD2 (6 bases). V was trimmed by 5 bases and J by 6 bases, leaving 6 bases between them. The CDR3 extends over 11 amino acids. Germline values: CDR1 MDHEN, CDR2 SYDVKM. CDR3 region: CASSLADTQYF. The CDR3 bases are TGTGCCAGCAGTCTAGCGGATACGCAGTATTTT.